Below are 3 T cell receptor beta chains sequenced from a single sample in a study of beta chain features in type 1 diabetes. Study-wide results and caveats: Type 1 diabetes patients had moderately but significantly shorter TCRB CDR3s in all four CD4+ subsets.

Expressed TCRB transcripts got sequenced, as all isolated RNA was reverse transcribed. Measured with immunoSEQ multiplex PCR; TCRdb has only the in-frame clones, and not every one. This table holds a few hundred thousand clones, approximately 13% found once. Which antigens these TCRs recognize remains unknown. The specimen sequenced was naive CD4+ T cells from blood. Source of these receptors: a man in his thirties or forties with type 1 diabetes.

This clone has just a few counts. The V and J genes are TRBV9 and TRBJ1-6; weak D call: TRBD1 (6 bases). The CDR3 is 15 amino acids. Germline assignment: CDR1 SGDLS and CDR2 YYNGEE. V was cut by 2 bases and J by 9 bases, with 15 bases left in between. The chain's CDR3 is CASSVWDTGGSPLHF. CDR3 DNA sequence: TGTGCCAGCAGCGTCTGGGACACCGGAGGTTCACCCCTCCACTTT.

The chain has TRBV6-1 and TRBJ2-7, with D possibly being TRBD1 (6 bases). CDR3 length: 15 residues. V shed 1 base and J shed 1 base, with 11 bases lying between them. Germline CDR1 MNHNS, CDR2 SASEGT. The CDR3 is CASSEDRVGSYEQYF. In nucleotides, the CDR3 is TGTGCCAGCAGTGAAGACAGGGTCGGTTCCTACGAGCAGTACTTC.

The J gene is TRBJ1-1, the V gene TRBV5-6; weak D call: TRBD1 (6 bases). Trimming stripped 4 bases from V and 1 base from J, with 14 bases between. The CDR3 totals 15 residues. From germline, CDR1 is SGHDT and CDR2 YYEEEE. The CDR3 bases are TGTGCCAGCAGCACCCTTCGGGACAAGAACACTGAAGCTTTCTTT. Its protein product is CASSTLRDKNTEAFF.